Presented here are 8 T cell receptor beta chains from one specimen sequenced in a study of blood T cells in healthy people across ages. Alongside a J-beta primer mix, a sample-barcoded 5' primer served in a second PCR lasting about 7 to 11 cycles. In TCRdb, the 5' RACE reads were re-called with MiXCR into one record per CDR3 protein. The data contain 600,000 to 800,000 distinct CDR3 sequences, around 20% of them singletons. Specimen: blood. These receptors were obtained from a man aged 70 or older in good health.

A remark on this clonotype: A much larger clone differs by one base, so this may be a read error. This chain uses TRBV20-1 with TRBJ2-1; 14 nucleotides match TRBD2. The germline V gene has CDR1 DFQATT and CDR2 SNEGSKA (reference sequence). The V gene end was trimmed by 3 bases and the J gene end by 9 bases; junction bases not matched to a gene: 10. This CDR3 is built from 16 residues. CDR3 amino acids: CSASQGLAGVLGEQFF. CDR3 DNA: TGCAGTGCTAGCCAGGGACTAGCGGGAGTTTTGGGTGAGCAGTTCTTC.

This chain connects TRBV5-1 to TRBJ1-4; D unclear. Deletions cut 4 bases from V and 2 bases from J, with 12 bases between. Germline V gives CDR1 SGHRS, CDR2 YFSETQ. The CDR3 is 15 amino acids. The CDR3 sequence: CASSNEGRTNEKLFF. The CDR3 nucleotides are TGCGCCAGCAGCAACGAAGGGAGGACTAATGAAAAACTGTTTTTT.

There are a few counts of this clonotype. The CDR3 reads CSAGQTGLETQYF. As DNA, the CDR3 is TGCAGTGCTGGACAAACGGGACTGGAGACCCAGTACTTC. This chain connects TRBV20-1 to TRBJ2-1, with a weak D call TRBD2 (6 bases). Near its end, the DNA agrees better with TRBJ2-5, so the J call may be wrong. The CDR3 runs to 13 residues. Germline CDR1 DFQATT, CDR2 SNEGSKA (reference sequence).

The chain employs TRBV3-1 and TRBJ1-2, with D maybe TRBD1 (5 bases). Germline V gene sequence: CDR1 LGHDT, CDR2 YNNKEL (reference sequence). V lost 3 bases to trimming and J lost 3 bases, with 11 bases between them. The CDR3 loop spans 14 amino acids. The CDR3 region is CASSHLVRDYGYTF. DNA of the CDR3: TGTGCCAGCAGCCACCTGGTCAGGGACTATGGCTACACCTTC.

Concerning this clonotype itself: At one end the junction does not follow the germline gene, possibly because of a read error. The chain combines TRBV6-1 with TRBJ2-5; possibly TRBD1 for D (6 bases). The DNA end is a closer match to TRBJ2-1, so the J assignment may be wrong. CDR3 length equals 13 residues. In germline, CDR1 is MNHNS, CDR2 SASEGT. CDR3 nucleotides: TGTGGCAGCAGTGAAGCGCAGGGGACTGAGCAGTTCTTC. Translated, it gives CGSSEAQGTEQFF.

There are a few counts of this clonotype. The V gene is TRBV3-1, the J gene TRBJ2-3, with TRBD2 identical over 8 bases. The germline V gene has CDR1 LGHDT and CDR2 YNNKEL (reference sequence). Trimming cost V 2 bases and J 0 bases; bases outside gene matches: 4. This CDR3 contains 16 residues. The CDR3 is CASSQSRLASTDTQYF. CDR3 nucleotide sequence: TGTGCCAGCAGCCAATCGAGACTAGCGAGCACAGATACGCAGTATTTT.

With respect to this clonotype: The final CDR3 position lacks the conserved phenylalanine or tryptophan, pointing to a likely read error. The J gene is TRBJ2-1, the V gene TRBV7-2; no clear D. V gave up 5 bases and J gave up 0 bases, with 11 bases separating them. Germline assignment: CDR1 SGHTA and CDR2 FQGNSA. The CDR3 covers 15 residues. The CDR3 region has the DNA TGTGCCAGCAGCCTAAGCCCCAGCTCCTACAATGAGCAGTTCTCC. This encodes CASSLSPSSYNEQFS.

To note about this clonotype: A read error may explain this, as a much larger clone is one base away. No conserved phenylalanine or tryptophan ends this CDR3, so it is likely a read error. The rearrangement joins TRBV5-5 to TRBJ2-5, with 8 bases identical to TRBD1. J gave up 2 bases and V 5 bases, and 11 bases lay outside the gene matches. Germline loops: CDR1 SGHKS, CDR2 YYEKEE (reference sequence). The CDR3 loop spans 16 amino acids. The CDR3 coding sequence is TGTGCCAGCAGTTCATCTCGTACAGGGGGGCAAGAGACCCAGTACCTC. Translation: CASSSSRTGGQETQYL.